This T cell receptor beta chain was observed in a study of spatial heterogeneity in lung cancer (dated by TCRdb to about 2019). For the wider study: Beta-chain transcripts were consistently detected in greater numbers than alpha-chain transcripts, which likely reflects a higher abundance of beta-chain transcripts. In the raw uncorrected reads, each unique combination of TCR and UMI appeared more than ten times on average. The study quantitatively compared TCR alpha and beta repertoires across multiple tumor regions, matched nontumor lung and blood in non-small cell lung cancer. The study linked features of the TCR repertoire to counts of nonsynonymous mutations, which were determined by whole-exome sequencing of tumor tissue. At surgery, hundreds of tumor regions, fewer than 85 matched nontumor lung samples and 56 PBMC samples were TCR-sequenced for both alpha and beta chains.

CDR1 is given as LGHDT and CDR2 as YNNKEL, both from the germline V gene (reference sequence). The CDR3, cysteine through phenylalanine, is 16 amino acids long. CDR3 DNA only is kept here, 48 bases in frame from base 1. The V and J ends are trimmed by 1 base and 2 bases, leaving 11 bases between them. This clonotype came up a few times. Its target antigen remains unknown. No clone much larger than this one lies a single base away; base qualities are absent. The time point label, read with the paper, signifies: sample taken at primary tumor resection. Whole RNA extracted from tumor and nontumor lung tissue, or from cryopreserved PBMC samples, was used for TCR sequencing without cell sorting. Donors were 72 patients with early-stage, untreated non-small cell lung cancer from the lung TRACERx cohort. Patients were selected for TCR sequencing only if sufficient RNA was available from at least two tumor regions.

The receptor library was made with 5' RACE. Sequencing was carried out with a NextSeq 500. In the TCR library protocol, a unique molecular identifier was attached to each TCR cDNA molecule so that PCR and sequencing errors could be corrected. Concerning the study's data processing: TCR identification, UMI-based error correction and CDR3 extraction were all carried out with Decombinator tools. TCRs above a frequency of 2 per 1,000, corresponding to the top 1% of the tumor frequency distribution, were defined as expanded. Renyi diversity was calculated using the R vegan package after each repertoire was subsampled 100 times to 5,000 TCRs. CDR3 similarity networks were built from amino acid triplet string-kernel similarity, connecting CDR3s with pairwise similarity above 0.82. Using fastp at Q25 and MiXCR, TCRdb reprocessed the public reads and kept productive beta chains. Duplicate CDR3 protein sequences are folded into a single record with the most common DNA and genes. TCRdb assigned the V and J calls; the authors' analysis was not used. Recorded for this sample are over a thousand distinct CDR3 sequences; 40% to 55% of them occurred a single time. The ten largest clones capture around 39% of the sample.

Broader findings and caveats from the paper: Ubiquitous expanded tumor TCRs were detected in blood more often at tumor resection than at routine follow-up. Confirming at a functional level the hypothesis that regional TCRs recognize regional mutations was considered to require additional single-cell paired TCR alpha and beta sequencing.

This sample comprised PBMCs, obtained at surgery. The sequence came from a female donor with early-stage non-small cell lung cancer. This receptor chain uses TRBV3-1 and TRBJ1-4; TRBD1 is a possible D gene, resting on 5 matching bases. CDR3 reads: CASSQVGVGTNEKLFF. The DNA sequence is TGTGCCAGCAGCCAAGTAGGGGTCGGGACTAATGAAAAACTGTTTTTT.